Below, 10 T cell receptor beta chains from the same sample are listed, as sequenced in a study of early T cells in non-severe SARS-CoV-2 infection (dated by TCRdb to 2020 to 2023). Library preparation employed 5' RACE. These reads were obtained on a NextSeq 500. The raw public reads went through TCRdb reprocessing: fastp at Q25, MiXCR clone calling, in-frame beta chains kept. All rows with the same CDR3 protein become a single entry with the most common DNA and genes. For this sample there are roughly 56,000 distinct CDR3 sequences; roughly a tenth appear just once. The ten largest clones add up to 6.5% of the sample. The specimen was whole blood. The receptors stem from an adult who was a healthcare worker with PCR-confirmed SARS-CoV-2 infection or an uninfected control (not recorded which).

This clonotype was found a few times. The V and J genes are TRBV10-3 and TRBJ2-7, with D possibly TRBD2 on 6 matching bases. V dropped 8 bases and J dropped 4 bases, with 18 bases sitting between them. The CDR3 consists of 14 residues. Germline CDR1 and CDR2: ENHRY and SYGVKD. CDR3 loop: CAISPGLIQYEQYF. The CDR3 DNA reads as TGTGCCATCTCCCCGGGACTGATCCAGTACGAGCAGTACTTC.

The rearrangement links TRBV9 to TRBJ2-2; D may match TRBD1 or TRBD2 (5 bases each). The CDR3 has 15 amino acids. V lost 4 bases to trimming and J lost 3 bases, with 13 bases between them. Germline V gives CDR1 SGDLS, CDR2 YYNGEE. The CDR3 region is CASSLRDGDTGELFF. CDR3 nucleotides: TGTGCCAGCAGCCTCCGGGACGGCGACACCGGGGAGCTGTTTTTT.

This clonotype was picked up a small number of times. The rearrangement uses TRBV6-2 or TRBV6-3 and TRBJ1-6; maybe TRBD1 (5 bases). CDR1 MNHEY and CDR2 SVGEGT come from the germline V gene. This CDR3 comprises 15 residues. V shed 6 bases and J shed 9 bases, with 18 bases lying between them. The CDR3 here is CASSTRSWGFSPLHF. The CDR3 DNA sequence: TGTGCCAGCAGCACACGATCCTGGGGGTTTTCACCCCTCCACTTT.

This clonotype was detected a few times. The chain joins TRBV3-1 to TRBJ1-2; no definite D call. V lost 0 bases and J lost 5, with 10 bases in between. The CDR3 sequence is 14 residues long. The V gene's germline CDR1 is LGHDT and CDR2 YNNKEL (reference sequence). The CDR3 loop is CASSQETGWYGYTF. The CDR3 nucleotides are TGTGCCAGCAGCCAAGAAACGGGATGGTATGGCTACACCTTC.

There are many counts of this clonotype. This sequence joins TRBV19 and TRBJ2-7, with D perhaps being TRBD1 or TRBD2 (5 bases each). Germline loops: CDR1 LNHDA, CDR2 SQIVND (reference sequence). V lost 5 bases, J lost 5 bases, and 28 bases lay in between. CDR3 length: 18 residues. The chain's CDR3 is CASSGIRDGHGLIDEQYF. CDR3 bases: TGTGCCAGTAGTGGGATCCGGGACGGCCATGGTTTAATAGACGAGCAGTACTTC.

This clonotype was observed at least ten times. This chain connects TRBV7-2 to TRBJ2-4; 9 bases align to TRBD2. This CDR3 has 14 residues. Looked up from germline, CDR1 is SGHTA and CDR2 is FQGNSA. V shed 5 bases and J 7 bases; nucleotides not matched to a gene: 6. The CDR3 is CASSPTSGSNIQYF. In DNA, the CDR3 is TGTGCCAGCAGCCCGACTAGCGGAAGTAACATTCAGTACTTC.

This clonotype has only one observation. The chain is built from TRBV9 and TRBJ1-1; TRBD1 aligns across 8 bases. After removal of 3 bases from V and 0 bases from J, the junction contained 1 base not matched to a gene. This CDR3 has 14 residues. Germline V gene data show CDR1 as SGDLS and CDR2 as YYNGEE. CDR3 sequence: CASSGGQVNTEAFF. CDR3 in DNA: TGTGCCAGCAGCGGGGGACAGGTGAACACTGAAGCTTTCTTT.

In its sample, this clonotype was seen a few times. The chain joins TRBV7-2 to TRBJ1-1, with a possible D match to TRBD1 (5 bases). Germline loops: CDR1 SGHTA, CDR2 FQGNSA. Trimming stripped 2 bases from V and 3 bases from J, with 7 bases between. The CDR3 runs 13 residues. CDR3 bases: TGTGCCAGCAGCTTATCAGGGTACACTGAAGCTTTCTTT. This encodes CASSLSGYTEAFF.

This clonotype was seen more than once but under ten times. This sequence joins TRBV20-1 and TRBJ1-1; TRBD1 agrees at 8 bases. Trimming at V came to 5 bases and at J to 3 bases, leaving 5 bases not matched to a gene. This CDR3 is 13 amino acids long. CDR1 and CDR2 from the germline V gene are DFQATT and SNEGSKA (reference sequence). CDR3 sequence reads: CSAQTGVDTEAFF. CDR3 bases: TGCAGTGCTCAGACAGGGGTCGACACTGAAGCTTTCTTT.

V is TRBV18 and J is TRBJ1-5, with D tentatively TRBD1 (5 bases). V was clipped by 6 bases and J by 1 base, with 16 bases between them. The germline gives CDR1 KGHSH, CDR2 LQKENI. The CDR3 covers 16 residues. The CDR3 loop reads CASSAGTQTSNQPQHF. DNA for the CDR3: TGTGCCAGCTCCGCCGGGACTCAGACCAGCAATCAGCCCCAGCATTTT.